The T cell receptor (beta chain) described here comes from a study of shared clonotypes between healthy human individuals. The naive CD8 fraction comprised CD45RO-negative cells positively selected for CCR7 and excluded terminally differentiated effector memory CD45RA+ cells. Study-wide findings and caveats: Among four donors, about 4.6% of naive CD4 clonotypes were found in common.

Clones were read by immunoSEQ multiplex PCR, and TCRdb kept only the in-frame ones, dropping some. The data show 630,000 or so clones, 98% seen once. On this clone: Antigen specificity is unknown.

Trimming took 3 bases from V and 1 from J, leaving 16 bases between them. Germline CDR1 is LNHDA and CDR2 is SQIVND (reference sequence). This CDR3 is 18 amino acids long. This receptor was taken from a man aged 25-40 years in good health. The sequenced sample consisted of naive CD8+ T cells sorted from blood. V gene TRBV19 combines with J gene TRBJ2-6, with D possibly being TRBD2 (5 bases). The CDR3 is CASSIWTEADSGANVLTF. The CDR3 bases are TGTGCCAGTAGTATTTGGACGGAAGCGGATTCTGGGGCCAACGTCCTGACTTTC. The full variable domain, rest sourced from reference TRBV19 and TRBJ2-6, is DGGITQSPKYLFRKEGQNVTLSCEQNLNHDAMYWYRQDPGQGLRLIYYSQIVNDFQKGDIAEGYSVSREKKESFPLTVTSAQKNPTAFYLCASSIWTEADSGANVLTFGAGSRLTVL.